The rows below give T cell receptor beta chains drawn from one sample of a study of breast tumors, draining lymph nodes, adjacent tissues. MiXCR, applied by TCRdb to the multiplex PCR reads, yields one record per CDR3 protein. Of approximately 89,000 distinct CDR3 sequences in the sample, about 27% were seen once. Sequenced input: axillary lymph node tissue. These receptors were obtained from a female donor with breast cancer. Some clones in this sample may be carry-over from other donors' samples. The conserved cysteine and the conserved F or W are not part of the CDR3 here. D genes are given only for firm matches.

j_call | d_call | v_call | cdr3_aa
TRBJ1-3 | - | TRBV7-9 | ASSLVRNWAGGPGNTIY
TRBJ2-7 | TRBD1 | TRBV5-1 | ASSLDLDRFIY
TRBJ2-2 | - | TRBV7-2 | ASSLYDASNTGELF
TRBJ1-6 | - | TRBV2 | ASSEALRVAQSNSPLH
TRBJ2-1 | TRBD1 | TRBV10-1 | ASSWTGTGALNEQF
TRBJ2-3 | TRBD2 | TRBV15 | ATSKIAGGGTDTQY
TRBJ2-7 | TRBD1 | TRBV7-2 | ASSLQGDPYEQY
TRBJ1-2 | - | TRBV20-1 | SPVGASYGYT
TRBJ1-6 | - | TRBV7-2 | ASSPGSGGDSPLH
TRBJ2-3 | - | TRBV7-2 | ASRIDRYADTQY
TRBJ1-5 | - | TRBV10-3 | AISEEGPSHQPQH
TRBJ2-5 | - | TRBV20-1 | SARASTYGVQETQY
TRBJ2-1 | TRBD2 | TRBV15 | ATRRTSGSNEQF
TRBJ2-7 | - | TRBV12-3/TRBV12-4 | VSSSRPYEQY
TRBJ1-1 | - | TRBV7-9 | ASSPDSGLEAF
TRBJ1-6 | - | TRBV27 | ASSNQRDSPLH
TRBJ2-4 | - | TRBV7-2 | ASSAETIQY
TRBJ2-5 | TRBD2 | TRBV6-6 | ASRGLAQETQY
TRBJ2-7 | - | TRBV9 | ASSAPPQGGEQY
TRBJ2-7 | - | TRBV19 | ASSSQGSEQY
TRBJ2-7 | - | TRBV6-2/TRBV6-3 | ASRRVDSGYEQY
TRBJ1-2 | - | TRBV20-1 | SARAGLGYAYT
TRBJ1-1 | - | TRBV7-2 | ASSFDRDRNTEAF
TRBJ2-5 | - | TRBV2 | ASRGGGETQY
TRBJ2-5 | - | TRBV6-6 | ASSHSRGQETQY
TRBJ2-7 | TRBD1 | TRBV18 | ASSPYSGTGGYEQY
TRBJ2-5 | TRBD1 | TRBV7-3 | ASSAYRGRQETQY
TRBJ1-3 | TRBD1 | TRBV20-1 | SASGQGALGYTIY